The table lists the clone carrying this TCR beta chain with many counts. Its antigen is not known. This entry belongs to a study of regulatory T cells in long-lasting Graves disease. Overall study findings and caveats: Peripheral blood, not thyroid tissue, was the sole material studied.

Time point of the sample: newly diagnosed GD, antithyroid drugs for less than 3 months. TCR sequences were obtained from RNA taken from PBMCs. Peripheral blood, approximately 9 milliliters per patient, was collected in EDTA tubes. For TCR beta, libraries came from iRepertoire HTBI primers and Arm-PCR of CDR3 regions. MiXCR, applied by TCRdb to the multiplex PCR reads, yields one record per CDR3 protein. The table has some 450,000 distinct CDR3 sequences, about 17% seen once. CDR3 length: 13 residues. The germline CDR1 and CDR2 sequences are SGHVS and FNYEAQ. Trimming removed 4 bases at V and 6 bases at J, with 10 bases between. This sample was shared with a second study, whose subject was T cells in Graves' hyperthyroidism and ophthalmopathy. According to that study: Blood held most thyroid clonotypes expanded above 0.001 frequency.

This chain links TRBV7-6 with TRBJ1-5, with D uncertain. This sequence was found in a woman in her twenties or thirties with Graves disease. Here the sequenced sample was peripheral blood mononuclear cells (PBMCs), taken at new diagnosis, from a patient treated with antithyroid drugs. CDR3 nucleotide sequence: TGTGCCAGCAGCTCCGGTGTAAGTCAGCCCCAGCATTTT. It yields the protein CASSSGVSQPQHF.